Here is one TCR beta chain with its context. This clonotype was detected a few times. It has no known antigen specificity. Nothing much larger sits one base from this clone, and base qualities are not available. The method was 5' RACE. For sequencing, an Illumina HiSeq 2000 was employed. Template switching added a universal primer binding site, and the final cDNA carried a unique molecular identifier that allowed TCR cDNA molecules to be counted accurately. First-strand cDNA for TCR alpha and beta chains was synthesized from specific primers in the conserved constant-segment region. Each cDNA library was double barcoded, with a SMART-Mk sample barcode plus Illumina barcodes, to control for contamination. TruSeq adapter sequences and Illumina sample barcodes were added in two successive PCR steps. Sequencing of the TCR alpha and beta cDNA libraries was done on the Illumina HiSeq platform using custom primers. The published analysis was carried out like this. MiGEC processed the raw reads to extract unique molecular identifiers, while MiXCR was used to determine the CDR3 positions. Recombination models were inferred per individual with the repgenHMM and IGoR tools using an EM algorithm. The analysis of shared clonotypes was done with the tcR package in R, with sharing normalized by the product of cloneset sizes. To study raw recombination without the effects of thymic and clonal selection, out-of-frame nonproductive sequences were analyzed. The public reads were quality trimmed at Q25 with fastp and then assembled into clones with MiXCR by TCRdb, keeping productive beta chains. For every CDR3 protein sequence, its rows merge into one entry that carries the most common genes and DNA. TCRdb's processing, not the authors', yielded these V and J calls. This sample holds approximately 490,000 distinct CDR3 sequences; approximately 20% were observed only once. 0.45% to 0.5% of the sample is taken by the ten largest.

The sample belongs to a study of identical twins (dated by TCRdb to about 2016). At the level of the whole study: TCR alpha and beta repertoires from monozygotic twins, unrelated adults of various ages and cord blood were deep-sequenced to test whether fetal clonotypes persist. To rule out contamination, the twin experiments were replicated at different times with different library preparation protocols. Broader findings and caveats from the paper: The excess sharing between twins in beta out-of-frame sequences was weaker because fewer shared sequences reduced the signal-to-noise ratio. Abundant cord blood beta clonotypes carried fewer insertions; young adult naive repertoires showed a weaker similar trend, while memory repertoires showed none. Recombination models systematically underestimated out-of-frame TCR alpha sharing in monozygotic twins but agreed with sharing between unrelated individuals. Zero-insertion analyses could be partly confounded by invariant T cells such as MAIT and iNKT, though diverse VJ usage argued against such confounding for most clonotypes. Compared with coincidental sharing between unrelated individuals, an excess of low generation-probability sequences was observed among out-of-frame TCR alpha sequences shared between twins. Because the same donors could not be followed over many years, conclusions were based on cross-sectional statistical analysis.

The CDR3 runs 12 amino acids, cysteine and phenylalanine included. Kept here is only the CDR3 DNA, which spans 36 bases and is read in frame from base 1. V is pared back by 8 bases and J by 7 bases, with 15 bases lying between the germline termini. The germline V gene gives CDR1 as MDHEN and CDR2 as SYDVKM. Every donor in the study was a healthy Caucasian. The twin cohort comprised three pairs of female monozygotic twins, all aged about 18 to 30 years. CD4+ and CD8+ T cell populations were isolated with positive isolation kits from Invitrogen. The data were also submitted as part of a second study, on yellow fever vaccine responses in identical twins. The second investigation adds: According to the authors, the vaccine-induced T cell response in identical twins seemed to be partly convergent and partly specific to each individual. In the study, vaccine-responding T cell clones were precisely tracked in identical twins.

The chain joins TRBV28 to TRBJ2-7, with no D gene named confidently. Material: CD4+ T cells sorted from blood. This receptor was obtained from a woman between 18 and 29 years old in good health. The CDR3 region reads CASPGSGGEQYF. The nucleotides are TGTGCCAGCCCTGGTAGTGGTGGAGAGCAGTACTTC.